The rows below give T cell receptor beta chains drawn from one sample of a study of response to subunit inactivated influenza vaccine. Each CDR3 protein is one row after TCRdb ran MiXCR on the RT-PCR reads. There are around 580,000 distinct CDR3 sequences in the sample; approximately 12% occur only once, and about 10% lies in the top ten. The sample consisted of PBMCs from blood, taken on the day of vaccination. The source of these receptors is a middle-aged man who received an inactivated influenza vaccine. Each CDR3 is given with its conserved first and last residue. D genes are given only for firm matches. The size of a clone is reported for some rows only, either as once, few or many, or as a class for expanded clones.

J gene: TRBJ2-2; clone size: many; V gene: TRBV5-1; D gene: .; CDR3 DNA: TGCGCCAGCAGCTTGGCCTACACTAACACCGGGGAGCTGTTTTTT; CDR3 protein: CASSLAYTNTGELFF
J gene: TRBJ2-5; clone size: .; V gene: TRBV5-1; D gene: .; CDR3 DNA: TGCGCCAGCAGCTTGGGAGGGTTTGAGACCCAGTACTTC; CDR3 protein: CASSLGGFETQYF
J gene: TRBJ1-2; clone size: .; V gene: TRBV12-3/TRBV12-4; D gene: TRBD1; CDR3 DNA: TGTGCCAGCAGTATGGGACAGGGGTGGAACTATGGCTACACCTTC; CDR3 protein: CASSMGQGWNYGYTF
J gene: TRBJ2-2; clone size: few; V gene: TRBV7-9; D gene: .; CDR3 DNA: TGTGCCAGCAGCTCGTTGGTACGGGAGCTGTTTTTT; CDR3 protein: CASSSLVRELFF
J gene: TRBJ2-1; clone size: .; V gene: TRBV14; D gene: .; CDR3 DNA: TGTGCCAGCAGCCAAACGACAAGGAGCTCCTACAATGAGCAGTTCTTC; CDR3 protein: CASSQTTRSSYNEQFF
J gene: TRBJ2-5; clone size: few; V gene: TRBV7-8; D gene: .; CDR3 DNA: TGTGCCAGCAGCCTACTAACGGACAGAGAACAGTACTTC; CDR3 protein: CASSLLTDREQYF
J gene: TRBJ2-7; clone size: few; V gene: TRBV6-2/TRBV6-3; D gene: TRBD2; CDR3 DNA: TGTGCCAGCAGTTATTCCAGACTAGCGGGGCTCGGCGAGCAGTACTTC; CDR3 protein: CASSYSRLAGLGEQYF
J gene: TRBJ2-7; clone size: few; V gene: TRBV6-1; D gene: TRBD2; CDR3 DNA: TGTGCCAGCAGGCGGGAGGGCCCCTACGAGCAGTACTTC; CDR3 protein: CASRREGPYEQYF
J gene: TRBJ2-7; clone size: few; V gene: TRBV29-1; D gene: .; CDR3 DNA: TGCAGCGTTGAAGATTGGGGCTCCCAGCAGTACTTC; CDR3 protein: CSVEDWGSQQYF
J gene: TRBJ2-1; clone size: .; V gene: TRBV3-1; D gene: TRBD2; CDR3 DNA: TGTGCCAGCAGCCAGAGGCTAGCGGTATACAATGAGCAGTTCTTC; CDR3 protein: CASSQRLAVYNEQFF
J gene: TRBJ1-5; clone size: few; V gene: TRBV6-2/TRBV6-3; D gene: .; CDR3 DNA: TGTGCCAGCAGTTACGGCCGTCCCGGACGGGTAAATCAGCCCCAGCATTTT; CDR3 protein: CASSYGRPGRVNQPQHF
J gene: TRBJ1-4; clone size: .; V gene: TRBV4-1; D gene: .; CDR3 DNA: TGCGCCAGCAGCCCCCTCTCAAGGCCGGGGAGAACTAATGAAAAACTGTTTTTT; CDR3 protein: CASSPLSRPGRTNEKLFF